The sequence of this T cell receptor (beta chain) was determined in a study of blood T cells in healthy people across ages (dated by TCRdb to between 2014 and 2016). With respect to the entire study: In model experiments, template switching captured roughly one uniquely barcoded TCR beta cDNA molecule for every two T cells. Four age groups were formed from the donors: young (average approximately 16 years), middle-aged (approximately 40), aged (roughly 59) and long-lived (roughly 88). The study measured age-related changes in TCR beta repertoire diversity using deep sequencing normalized with unique cDNA molecular identifiers. To avoid experimental bias, donors of different ages were spread randomly across the sequencing lanes. Using the same blood draw, the study looked at two additional independent replicas of 1 million unique cDNA reads for two donors, one aged 18 to 30 and the other aged 80 or older.

Donors were 35 to 40 systemically healthy Caucasian individuals from Russia aged roughly 6 to 100 years. Roughly 9 milliliters of peripheral blood were drawn from each donor into EDTA-treated Vacutainer tubes. Ficoll-Paque density-gradient centrifugation was used to isolate PBMCs, with at least 7 million obtained per sample. Trizol reagent was used to extract total RNA from the PBMCs, yielding at least 5.5 micrograms per sample. For every donor, flow cytometry on a PBMC aliquot measured the percentage of naive CD45RAhigh/CD27high T cells. Results and caveats for the whole study, not just this receptor: There was a strong correlation between observed TCR beta diversity and the percentage of naive T cells measured by flow cytometry. Observed TCR beta diversity per million T cells fell roughly linearly with age, and a significant reduction was already apparent by age roughly 40. Estimates of total diversity based on one million sequenced T cells were regarded as lower bounds and as underestimates. The long-lived group showed more naive CD4+ T cells, fewer expanded clones and increased TCR diversity than the aged group, suggesting age selection. Because profiling used bulk unsorted PBMCs, naive and antigen-experienced compartments could not be compared conclusively. The CMV infection status of donors was not known, potentially confounding age-related changes in expanded clonotypes.

The library was built by means of 5' RACE. Sequencing used an Illumina HiSeq 2500. A second roughly 7 to 11 cycle PCR used a sample-barcoded 5' primer and a J-beta primer mix. Each TCR beta cDNA molecule received a unique molecular identifier from a template-switch 5' adaptor carrying 12 random nucleotides. At least 2.5 million CDR3-containing paired-end reads were obtained from each sample. First-strand cDNA was synthesized from all RNA with the Mint cDNA synthesis kit, primed by a TRBC-specific oligonucleotide. Following uracil-DNA glycosylase treatment, a first 18-cycle PCR with universal primers M1SS and BC2_uni_R was performed on all cDNA. The authors' analysis ran thus. For normalization, 1 million high-quality reads, each with a distinct molecular identifier, were randomly selected from each sample. Instead of being binned into consensus sequences, reads that shared molecular identifiers were thrown out. CDR3 identification, clonotype clustering and error correction used MiTCR with a Q25 quality threshold and the strictest error-elimination algorithm. Lower-bound total TCR beta diversity was estimated with a nonparametric unseen species model using Euler transformation. The public sequencing data were trimmed at Q25 with fastp and processed into clonotypes with MiXCR by TCRdb, which kept only in-frame beta chains. Rows with a matching CDR3 protein are joined into one entry that keeps the most common DNA and genes. V and J calls and clone size were set by TCRdb, not the authors. For this sample there are more than 550,000 distinct CDR3 sequences; approximately 22% appear just once. The ten largest make up approximately 20% of the sample.

The CDR3 goes from the cysteine to the phenylalanine over 16 residues. The sequence is cut down to CDR3 DNA, 48 bases in frame from base 1. V is shortened by 1 base, J by 4 bases, and the region joining them spans 11 bases. CDR1 is given as LGHNA and CDR2 as YSLEER, both from the germline V gene. With respect to this clonotype: Its specific antigen is unknown. The record has no base qualities; no much larger clone is one base away.

The chain was built from TRBV4-3 and TRBJ1-6; TRBD1 is a possible D gene, resting on 5 matching bases. The material sequenced was blood. The receptor comes from a man between 65 and 85 years old in good health. The CDR3 sequence is CASSQGPGRYNSPLHF. The DNA is as follows: TGCGCCAGCAGCCAAGGCCCGGGACGGTATAATTCACCCCTCCACTTT.